This T cell receptor beta chain was identified during a study of blood T cell repertoires in COVID-19. Study-wide context: Spain, Italy and the United States supplied samples that represented acute and convalescent COVID-19. T cells, B-cell-depleted T cells, or PBMCs supplied cDNA or gDNA.

The authors' processing: Reference gene primer amplification gave estimated nucleated cell counts. Assay: immunoSEQ multiplex PCR; the TCRdb copy retains only in-frame clones and omits some. V and J calls and clone size are given by that table; D and trimming were obtained from the DNA. The sample holds 70,000 or so clones, 70% to 80% seen once. Germline values: CDR1 ENHRY, CDR2 SYGVKD. Trimming removed 4 bases at V and 0 bases at J, with 13 bases between. The CDR3 contains 15 residues. The sequence was collected from a man between 70 and 80 years old with acute or convalescent COVID-19. The chain has TRBV10-3 and TRBJ2-7; possible D gene TRBD2, 6 bases. The sequenced sample was peripheral blood. The CDR3 DNA is TGTGCCATCAGTGCCAAGGGCGGGACCTCCTACGAGCAGTACTTC. It is translated as CAISAKGGTSYEQYF.